Listed below are T cell receptor beta chains from one sample, sequenced in a study of T cells after posttransplantation cyclophosphamide. Produced via immunoSEQ multiplex PCR; TCRdb's table is partial and in-frame only. Recorded here are under 50,000 clones, none singletons. The sample taken for sequencing was PBMCs. The source of these receptors is a man aged 35-49 years in good health, CMV-negative, and a related stem cell transplant donor. Each CDR3 is given with its conserved first and last residue. A D gene is named only where the DNA matches it firmly. Where a row states a size, it is once, few, many or the class of an expanded clone; other rows omit it.

D gene	V gene	J gene	CDR3 length	clone size	CDR3 DNA	CDR3 protein
TRBD1	TRBV19	TRBJ1-5	13	many	TGTGCCAGTAGTCTACAGGGGAATCAGCCCCAGCATTTT	CASSLQGNQPQHF
TRBD1	TRBV7-3	TRBJ2-4	14	many	TGTGCCAGCAGCTTAACTGGACAGGGAAACATTCAGTACTTC	CASSLTGQGNIQYF
TRBD2	TRBV14	TRBJ2-3	16	many	TGTGCCAGCAGCCCACTAGCGGGAGCCCCAGGGGATACGCAGTATTTT	CASSPLAGAPGDTQYF
TRBD2	TRBV15	TRBJ2-5	15	few	TGTGCCACAAGTTTACGGCGGGGAGGGTCAGAGACCCAGTACTTC	CATSLRRGGSETQYF
-	TRBV2	TRBJ2-1	10	many	TGTGCCAGCAGTGGGGAGATTGAGTTCTTC	CASSGEIEFF
-	TRBV28	TRBJ1-5	12	many	TGTGCCAGCAGTGATGGGGGGCAGCCCCAGCATTTT	CASSDGGQPQHF
TRBD1	TRBV5-4	TRBJ2-2	18	many	TGTGCCAGCAGCCTACTGGCAGGGGGACAGGGGAGGGCCGGGGAGCTGTTTTTT	CASSLLAGGQGRAGELFF
TRBD1	TRBV19	TRBJ2-7	15	many	TGTGCCAGTAGCCCTAGGGACAGGGGACCTCACGAGCAGTACTTC	CASSPRDRGPHEQYF
-	TRBV2	TRBJ1-2	13	few	TGTGCCAGCAGTGAATTAGGGAGGCCTGGCTACACCTTC	CASSELGRPGYTF
-	TRBV28	TRBJ1-5	15	many	TGTGCCAGCAGTTTTCTGGACAGCAGCAATCAGCCCCAGCATTTT	CASSFLDSSNQPQHF
-	TRBV12-5	TRBJ1-5	16	many	TGTGCTAGTGGTTTCGGCAACAGGTGGAGCAATCAGCCCCAGCATTTT	CASGFGNRWSNQPQHF
-	TRBV20-1	TRBJ1-2	11	-	TGCAGTGCTAGAGATAGTGATGGCTACACCTTC	CSARDSDGYTF
-	TRBV27	TRBJ2-7	13	many	TGTGCCAGTATCGGGACAAACTCCTACGAGCAGTACTTC	CASIGTNSYEQYF
-	TRBV21-1	TRBJ2-2	17	many	TGTGCCAGCAGCAAAGTGACCGGGACTAGCGGGAGCGGGGAGCTGTTTTTT	CASSKVTGTSGSGELFF
TRBD1	TRBV11-1	TRBJ2-1	15	many	TGTGCCAGCAGCTGGGGGTCCGGGACAGGGGGGGAGCAGTTCTTC	CASSWGSGTGGEQFF
-	TRBV2	TRBJ1-3	13	many	TGTGCCAGCATGGCGGGGACTGGAAACACCATATATTTT	CASMAGTGNTIYF
TRBD1	TRBV5-1	TRBJ2-7	16	many	TGCGCCAGCAGCTTGTCTGGGGACAGGGGTTACGACGAGCAGTACTTC	CASSLSGDRGYDEQYF
-	TRBV27	TRBJ1-1	14	many	TGTGCCAGCAGTTTAGGGGGGGACGACACTGAAGCTTTCTTT	CASSLGGDDTEAFF
-	TRBV5-1	TRBJ2-3	14	many	TGCGCCAGCAGCGGGGCTAGCGATGGAGATACGCAGTATTTT	CASSGASDGDTQYF
-	TRBV7-6	TRBJ2-1	14	many	TGTGCCAGCAGACACAGGCAGGGGTGGGGTGAGCAGTTCTTC	CASRHRQGWGEQFF
TRBD2	TRBV28	TRBJ2-7	17	many	TGTGCCAGCAGTTACTTAACCTCCGGGACTAGCGGGAGTGAGCAGTACTTC	CASSYLTSGTSGSEQYF
TRBD1	TRBV7-9	TRBJ2-3	15	many	TGTGCCAGCAGCGCTGGACAGGGGGCAAAAGATACGCAGTATTTT	CASSAGQGAKDTQYF
-	TRBV21-1	TRBJ2-7	14	many	TGTGCCAGCATCCTACTAGCGGGAGGGTACGAGCAGTACTTC	CASILLAGGYEQYF
-	TRBV28	TRBJ2-7	14	many	TGTGCCAGCAGTTTAATCAGGGATAGTGACGAGCAGTACTTC	CASSLIRDSDEQYF
TRBD2	TRBV2	TRBJ2-1	14	many	TGTGCCAGCAGCGATAGCGGGAGGGCCGATGAGCAGTTCTTC	CASSDSGRADEQFF
-	TRBV19	TRBJ2-4	13	many	TGTGCCAGTAGTATATCCCGGAGGGGCATTCAGTACTTC	CASSISRRGIQYF
TRBD1	TRBV6-6	TRBJ2-1	12	many	TGTGCCAGCAGTTCCTCGGACAGGGAGACGTTCTTC	CASSSSDRETFF
-	TRBV5-4	TRBJ1-3	17	many	TGTGCCAGCAGCTCGGGGGGACGGATGAGCTCTGGAAACACCATATATTTT	CASSSGGRMSSGNTIYF
TRBD1	TRBV25-1	TRBJ2-7	13	many	TGTGCCAGCCGGGGGACAGGTATTTACGAGCAGTACTTC	CASRGTGIYEQYF
-	TRBV9	TRBJ2-2	15	many	TGTGCCAGCACCCCCGGGAACCTCGGCACCGGGGAGCTGTTTTTT	CASTPGNLGTGELFF
-	TRBV28	TRBJ1-4	15	many	TGTGCCAGCAGTTTAGGGGGGGTCTCGGGTGAAAAACTGTTTTTT	CASSLGGVSGEKLFF
-	TRBV12-1	TRBJ2-7	15	many	TGTGCCAGCAGCAAAACGACAGGCAGCTCCTACGAGCAGTACTTC	CASSKTTGSSYEQYF
TRBD1	TRBV2	TRBJ1-4	15	many	TGTGCCAGCAGTGGCCTGGGACAGGGAAATGAAAAACTGTTTTTT	CASSGLGQGNEKLFF